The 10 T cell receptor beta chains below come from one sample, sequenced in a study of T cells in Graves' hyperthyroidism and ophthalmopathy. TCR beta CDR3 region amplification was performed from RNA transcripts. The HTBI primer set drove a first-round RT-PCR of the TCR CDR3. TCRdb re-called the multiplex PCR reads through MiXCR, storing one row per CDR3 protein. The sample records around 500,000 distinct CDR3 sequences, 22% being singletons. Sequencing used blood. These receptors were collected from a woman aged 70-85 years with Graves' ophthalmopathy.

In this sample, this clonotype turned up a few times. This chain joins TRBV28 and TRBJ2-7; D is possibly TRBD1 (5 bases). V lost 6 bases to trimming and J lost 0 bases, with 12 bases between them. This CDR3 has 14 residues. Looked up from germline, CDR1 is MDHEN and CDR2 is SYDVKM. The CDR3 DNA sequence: TGTGCCAGCAGGTCGGCAGGGATCTCCTACGAGCAGTACTTC. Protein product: CASRSAGISYEQYF.

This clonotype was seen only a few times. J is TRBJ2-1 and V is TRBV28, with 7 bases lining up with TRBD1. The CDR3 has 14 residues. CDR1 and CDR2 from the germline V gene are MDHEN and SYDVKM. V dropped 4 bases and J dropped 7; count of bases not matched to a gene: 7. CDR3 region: CASSSPPGQNEQFF. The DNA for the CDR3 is TGTGCCAGCAGTTCACCTCCGGGACAGAATGAGCAGTTCTTC.

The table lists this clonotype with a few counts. The CDR3 reads CASSLGAGADTQYF. CDR3 sequence (DNA): TGTGCCAGCAGCTTGGGAGCGGGAGCAGATACGCAGTATTTT. The V gene is TRBV5-6, the J gene TRBJ2-3; 8 bases agree with TRBD2. The CDR3 extends over 14 amino acids. CDR1 SGHDT and CDR2 YYEEEE come from the germline V gene. The J segment lost 4 bases and the V segment lost 0 bases, leaving 1 base of the junction unmatched.

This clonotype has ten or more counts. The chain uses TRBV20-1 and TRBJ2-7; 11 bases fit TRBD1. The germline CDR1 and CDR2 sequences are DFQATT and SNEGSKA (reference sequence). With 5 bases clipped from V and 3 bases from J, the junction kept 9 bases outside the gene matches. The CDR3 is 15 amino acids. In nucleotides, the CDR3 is TGCAGTGCTGCACCCACCGGGACAGGGGGCTACGAGCAGTACTTC. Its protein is CSAAPTGTGGYEQYF.

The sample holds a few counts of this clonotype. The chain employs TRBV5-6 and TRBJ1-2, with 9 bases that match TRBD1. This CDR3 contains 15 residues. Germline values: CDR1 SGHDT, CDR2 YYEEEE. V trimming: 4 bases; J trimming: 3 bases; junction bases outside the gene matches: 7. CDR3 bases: TGTGCCAGCAGCGGGACAGGGAAAGGGTACTATGGCTACACCTTC. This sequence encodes CASSGTGKGYYGYTF.

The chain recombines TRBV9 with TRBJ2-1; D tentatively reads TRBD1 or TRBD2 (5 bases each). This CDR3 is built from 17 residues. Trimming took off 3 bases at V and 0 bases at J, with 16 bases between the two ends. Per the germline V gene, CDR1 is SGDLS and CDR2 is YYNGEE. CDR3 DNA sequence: TGTGCCAGCAGCGCCCAGGGACGCCCCAGCTCCTACAATGAGCAGTTCTTC. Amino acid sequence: CASSAQGRPSSYNEQFF. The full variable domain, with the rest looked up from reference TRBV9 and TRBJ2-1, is DSGVTQTPKHLITATGQRVTLRCSPRSGDLSVYWYQQSLDQGLQFLIQYYNGEERAKGNILERFSAQQFPDLHSELNLSSLELGDSALYFCASSAQGRPSSYNEQFFGPGTRLTVL.

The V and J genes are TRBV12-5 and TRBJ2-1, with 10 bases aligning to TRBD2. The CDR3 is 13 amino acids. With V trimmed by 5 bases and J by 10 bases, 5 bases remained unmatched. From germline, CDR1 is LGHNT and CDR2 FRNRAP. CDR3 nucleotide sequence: TGTGCTAGTGGTGCTAGCGGGAGCCGGGAGCAGTTCTTC. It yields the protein CASGASGSREQFF.

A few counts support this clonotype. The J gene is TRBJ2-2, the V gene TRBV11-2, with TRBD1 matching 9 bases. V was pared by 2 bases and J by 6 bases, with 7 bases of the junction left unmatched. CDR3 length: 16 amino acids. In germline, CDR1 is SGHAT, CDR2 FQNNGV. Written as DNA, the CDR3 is TGTGCCAGCAGCTTAAGGGGGAGACAGGGGGCCGGGGAGCTGTTTTTT. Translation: CASSLRGRQGAGELFF.

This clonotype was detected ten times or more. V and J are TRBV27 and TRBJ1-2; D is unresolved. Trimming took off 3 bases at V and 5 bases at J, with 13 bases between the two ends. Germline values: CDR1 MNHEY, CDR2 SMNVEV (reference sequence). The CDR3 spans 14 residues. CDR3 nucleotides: TGTGCCAGCAGTTTCGAGGGTTCGGGGTATGGCTACACCTTC. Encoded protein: CASSFEGSGYGYTF.

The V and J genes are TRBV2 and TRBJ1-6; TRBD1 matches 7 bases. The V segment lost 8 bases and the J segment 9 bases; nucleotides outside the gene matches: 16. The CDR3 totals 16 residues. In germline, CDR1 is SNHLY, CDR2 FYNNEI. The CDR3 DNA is TGTGCCAGCCTCACTAGGGACAGTGTATACGGTTCACCCCTCCACTTT. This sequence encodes CASLTRDSVYGSPLHF.